This T cell receptor beta chain was captured by sequencing in a study of blood T cell repertoires in COVID-19. Study background: The samples span acute and convalescent COVID-19 from the United States, Italy and Spain. The cDNA or gDNA used as material had been derived from T cells, B-cell-depleted T cells, or PBMCs.

The authors' processing: Estimation of nucleated cell counts relied on the amplification of reference gene primers. Clones were sequenced by immunoSEQ multiplex PCR, and TCRdb holds only the in-frame ones, with some missing. That table is the source of V, J and clone size, and D and trimming were worked out from the DNA. The top ten hold 10% of the sample, which has approximately 220,000 clones, about 82% seen once. CDR3 length equals 14 residues. Trimming at V came to 5 bases and at J to 2 bases, leaving 4 bases not matched to a gene. Germline assignment: CDR1 LNHDA and CDR2 SQIVND (reference sequence).

The source of this sequence is a woman aged 80 or older with acute or convalescent COVID-19. The J gene is TRBJ2-3, the V gene TRBV19; TRBD1 agrees at 7 bases. Sequencing input: peripheral blood. In nucleotides, the CDR3 is TGTGCCAGTAGTCTCGGGACAGACACAGATACGCAGTATTTT. Translation gives CASSLGTDTDTQYF.